The present TCR beta chain was sequenced within a study of graft-versus-host responses after intestinal transplantation. The junction had 4 bases not matched to a gene; V was cut back by 6 bases and J by 3 bases. The CDR3 runs 14 residues. Germline lookup yields CDR1 SGHRS and CDR2 YFSETQ. Regarding the study as a whole: Investigators detected GvH clones in recipient marrow, with some emerging earlier in ileum or blood.

Assay used: immunoSEQ multiplex PCR; TCRdb lists only in-frame clones, some missing. The table records roughly 90,000 clones, about 88% of them present only once. About this clone: Its antigen is currently unknown.

The chain recombines TRBV5-1 with TRBJ1-5, with 9 positions matching TRBD1. Source: unstimulated CD4+ T cells sorted from spleen or lymph node cells, taken before transplant. The receptor comes from a human donor who was the organ donor for an intestinal transplant. CDR3 sequence: CASNGTGNNQPQHF. CDR3 bases: TGCGCCAGCAACGGGACAGGGAACAATCAGCCCCAGCATTTT. The variable domain in full, completed from reference TRBV5-1 and TRBJ1-5, reads KAGVTQTPRYLIKTRGQQVTLSCSPISGHRSVSWYQQTPGQGLQFLFEYFSETQRNKGNFPGRFSGRQFSNSRSEMNVSTLELGDSALYLCASNGTGNNQPQHFGDGTRLSIL.